Each of the 28 T cell receptor gamma chains below was sequenced from the same sample in a study of gamma delta lymphoproliferative disorders and STAT genes. The receptor sequences were amplified from genomic DNA of peripheral blood mononuclear cells. TCRdb made new clone calls on the multiplex PCR reads using CATT. The data contain about 1,500 gamma-chain clones, more than 9% of them seen just once; the ten biggest clones take up roughly 23%. The source material was blood. These receptors were collected from a human donor in good health.

This clone is medium-sized in the sample. The chain couples TRGV4 to TRGJ1 or TRGJ2. No J gene is reported in TCRdb; it was inferred here by comparing the DNA with germline. The CDR3 length is 15 residues. The V segment lost 0 bases and the J segment 4 bases; nucleotides outside the gene matches: 9. Per germline, CDR1 EGSTGY and CDR2 YDSYTSSV. The CDR3 DNA reads as TGTGCCACCTGGGATGGGTCCCCTCAATATTATAAGAAACTCTTT. It yields the protein CATWDGSPQYYKKLF.

In this sample, this clone is medium-sized. The chain combines TRGV4 with TRGJ1 or TRGJ2. The J gene is absent in TCRdb and was assigned here via DNA matching to germline. The germline CDR1 and CDR2 sequences are EGSTGY and YDSYTSSV. The CDR3 runs 15 residues. J gave up 3 bases and V 3 bases, and 11 bases lay outside the gene matches. In DNA, the CDR3 is TGTGCCACCTGGGATAAGTCGGAAATTTATTATAAGAAACTCTTT. Translation: CATWDKSEIYYKKLF.

This clone is judged medium-sized (0.01 to 0.1%). The chain is built from TRGV10 and TRGJ1 or TRGJ2. TCRdb records no J gene; here it was assigned by comparing the DNA to germline. TRGV10 is labeled an ORF, and its function is uncertain. This CDR3 contains 14 residues. With V trimmed by 8 bases and J by 2 bases, 10 bases remained unmatched. CDR3 region: CAAWDPPHYYKKLF. The CDR3 DNA reads TGTGCTGCGTGGGACCCTCCTCATTATTATAAGAAACTCTTT.

The V gene is listed as TRGV2; no J gene was called. The CDR3 is made up of 12 amino acids. CDR1 is EGSNGY, CDR2 YDSYNSKV, per germline. The CDR3 loop is CATWDGRPKNLF. CDR3 bases: TGTGCCACCTGGGACGGGCGTCCTAAGAACCTCTTT.

This clone is categorized as medium-sized. The rearrangement uses TRGV10 and TRGJ1 or TRGJ2. As TCRdb names no J gene, one was assigned here on the basis of a DNA match to germline. TRGV10 qualifies as an ORF whose function is uncertain. There are 13 residues in the CDR3. The V gene end was trimmed by 8 bases and the J gene end by 3 bases; junction bases not matched to a gene: 8. CDR3 DNA sequence: TGTGCTGCGTGGGAGACCCCTTATTATAAGAAACTCTTT. Translation: CAAWETPYYKKLF.

In this sample, this clone is medium-sized. The V call is TRGV9, the J call TRGJ1 or TRGJ2. No J segment appears in TCRdb, so it was assigned here by matching the sequence to germline. Unmatched junction bases numbered 6, after V lost 0 bases and J lost 4 bases. The CDR3 sequence is 14 residues long. Germline V CDR1 and CDR2: GITISATS, ISYDGTV (reference sequence). The CDR3 reads CALWEVRGYYKKLF. Here the CDR3 DNA reads TGTGCCTTGTGGGAGGTGCGGGGGTATTATAAGAAACTCTTT.

This clone is large. V usage is TRGV10 and J usage is TRGJP1. Since TCRdb gives no J gene, matching the DNA to germline was used here to assign it. TRGV10 is an open reading frame, and its role is uncertain. This CDR3 region has 14 residues. Trimming cost V 8 bases and J 0 bases; bases outside gene matches: 4. DNA of the CDR3: TGTGCTGCGTGGGATTATACCACTGGTTGGTTCAAGATATTT. Its translation: CAAWDYTTGWFKIF.

Sample share makes this clone medium-sized. The V call is TRGV5, the J call TRGJ1 or TRGJ2. Because TCRdb records no J gene, it was assigned here through a match of the DNA to germline. V was clipped by 0 bases and J by 8 bases; unmatched bases: 7. This CDR3 has 13 residues. Germline V gives CDR1 VINAFY, CDR2 YDVSNSKD. The CDR3, as DNA: TGTGCCACCTGGGACAGGCTTCCTAATAAGAAACTCTTT. Amino acids: CATWDRLPNKKLF.

This clone counts as large. This chain uses TRGV11 with TRGJ1 or TRGJ2. Matching the DNA to germline supplied the J gene, which TCRdb does not give. TRGV11 is filed as an ORF, its function uncertain. The CDR3 runs to 13 residues. The junction had 6 bases not matched to a gene; V was cut back by 5 bases and J by 5 bases. CDR3 protein: CACWIKFDYKKLF. The CDR3 nucleotides read TGTGCCTGCTGGATTAAATTTGATTATAAGAAACTCTTT.

By proportion, this clone is medium-sized. The genes are TRGV9 and TRGJP2. Since TCRdb gives no J gene, matching the DNA to germline was used here to assign it. J lost 6 bases, V lost 3 bases, and 10 bases had no gene match. The germline V gene encodes CDR1 GITISATS and CDR2 ISYDGTV (reference sequence). This CDR3 contains 15 residues. CDR3 DNA sequence: TGTGCCTTGTGGGAGAGAAAGTTTGGTGATTGGATCAAGACGTTT. The encoded protein is CALWERKFGDWIKTF.

This clone is medium-sized within its sample. The V call is TRGV8, the J call TRGJP2. No J gene was available from TCRdb, and it was assigned here by a germline match of the DNA. J was trimmed by 1 base and V by 4 bases; bases with no gene match: 9. CDR3 length: 16 residues. Germline V gene data show CDR1 as VENAVY and CDR2 as YDSYNSRV. The CDR3 sequence is CATWEKVGSSDWIKTF. The DNA for the CDR3 is TGTGCCACCTGGGAAAAGGTAGGTAGTAGTGATTGGATCAAGACGTTT.

Within the sample, this clone is medium-sized (0.01 to 0.1%). The chain carries TRGV8 and TRGJ1 or TRGJ2. TCRdb supplies no J gene; here it was assigned by aligning the nucleotide sequence to germline. In germline, CDR1 is VENAVY, CDR2 YDSYNSRV. The CDR3 contains 13 residues. The junction had 8 bases not matched to a gene; V was cut back by 4 bases and J by 5 bases. CDR3 nucleotides: TGTGCCACCTGGGAGTCTCCGCATTATAAGAAACTCTTT. Translation: CATWESPHYKKLF.

This clone counts as large. Within the sample, other DNA sequences also encode this same CDR3. CDR3 region: CATWDGLYYKKLF. Here the CDR3 DNA reads TGTGCCACCTGGGATGGCCTTTATTATAAGAAACTCTTT. V usage is TRGV4 and J usage is TRGJ1 or TRGJ2. TCRdb leaves out the J gene; it was filled in here by matching the DNA to germline. The CDR3 has 13 amino acids. V gave up 1 base and J gave up 3 bases; unmatched junction bases: 3. Per the germline V gene, CDR1 is EGSTGY and CDR2 is YDSYTSSV.

The genes are TRGV4 and TRGJ1 or TRGJ2. The J gene, left out of TCRdb, was set here by checking the DNA against germline. This CDR3 is 14 amino acids long. V dropped 6 bases and J dropped 2; count of bases not matched to a gene: 10. Germline CDR1 is EGSTGY and CDR2 is YDSYTSSV. DNA of the CDR3: TGTGCCACCTGGATGGGCTCTTATTATTATAAGAAACTCTTT. It yields the protein CATWMGSYYYKKLF.

In its sample, this clone ranks as medium-sized (0.01 to 0.1%). This chain links TRGV9 with TRGJ1 or TRGJ2. TCRdb gives no J gene; it was assigned here by matching the DNA to germline. Trimming at V came to 0 bases and at J to 7 bases, leaving 3 bases not matched to a gene. The CDR3 sequence is 12 residues long. Germline CDR1 reads GITISATS; CDR2 reads ISYDGTV (reference sequence). CDR3 residues: CALWEVRYKKLF. The CDR3 DNA is TGTGCCTTGTGGGAGGTGCGGTATAAGAAACTCTTT.

By frequency in the sample, this clone is large. The chain employs TRGV11 and TRGJ1 or TRGJ2. TCRdb records no J gene; here it was assigned by comparing the DNA to germline. TRGV11 is flagged as an ORF with uncertain function. V shed 0 bases, J shed 6 bases, and the junction held 8 bases outside the gene matches. The CDR3 is 15 residues long. The CDR3 region has the DNA TGTGCCTGCTGGATTAGGCACGTTAACTGTTATAAGAAACTCTTT. Encoded protein: CACWIRHVNCYKKLF.

This clone counts as medium-sized (0.01 to 0.1%). This chain uses TRGV4 with TRGJ1 or TRGJ2. The J gene comes from matching the DNA to germline here; TCRdb lacks it. With 2 bases clipped from V and 4 bases from J, the junction kept 11 bases outside the gene matches. Germline assignment: CDR1 EGSTGY and CDR2 YDSYTSSV. This CDR3 is built from 15 residues. Here the CDR3 reads CATWDEGGVYYKKLF. CDR3 nucleotide sequence: TGTGCCACCTGGGATGAAGGGGGGGTGTATTATAAGAAACTCTTT.

This clone was seen only a few times. TCRdb pairs this DNA with a much larger clone's protein that differs at residue 4, likely a read error; the protein shown was translated from the DNA. The rearrangement uses TRGV5 and TRGJ1 or TRGJ2. Germline matching of the DNA provided the J gene here, since TCRdb leaves it blank. Germline lookup yields CDR1 VINAFY and CDR2 YDVSNSKD. This CDR3 is 14 amino acids long. CDR3 DNA: TGTGCCACCCGGGACAGGTACCGGTATTATAAGAAACTCTTT. Its protein is CATRDRYRYYKKLF.

This clone turned up a few times. The TCRdb protein, from a much larger clone, departs from this DNA's translation at residue 7, likely by read error; the protein shown derives from the DNA. This rearrangement joins TRGV4 to TRGJ1 or TRGJ2. In the absence of a J gene in TCRdb, the DNA was matched to germline to assign it here. After removal of 1 base from V and 5 bases from J, the junction contained 2 bases not matched to a gene. CDR1 is EGSTGY and CDR2 is YDSYTSSV in the germline V gene. CDR3 length: 12 amino acids. For the CDR3, the DNA is TGTGCCACCTGGGATGGCAATTATAAGAAACTCTTT. It codes for CATWDGNYKKLF.

This clone is categorized as large. Other DNA sequences in this specimen translate into the identical CDR3. CDR3: CATWDGPSYYKKLF. Written as DNA, the CDR3 is TGTGCCACCTGGGACGGGCCGAGTTATTATAAGAAACTCTTT. V and J are TRGV2 and TRGJ1 or TRGJ2. Matching the DNA to germline supplied the J gene, which TCRdb does not give. Losses at the gene ends were 0 bases for V and 3 bases for J; bases not matched to a gene: 5. Germline V gene sequence: CDR1 EGSNGY, CDR2 YDSYNSKV. The CDR3 covers 14 residues.

By sample fraction, this clone is medium-sized. The chain carries TRGV5 and TRGJ1 or TRGJ2. TCRdb supplies no J gene; here it was assigned by aligning the nucleotide sequence to germline. The J segment lost 5 bases and the V segment lost 5 bases, leaving 12 bases of the junction unmatched. Germline V gene sequence: CDR1 VINAFY, CDR2 YDVSNSKD. The CDR3 contains 14 residues. CDR3 sequence: CATWGSLRDYKKLF. DNA of the CDR3: TGTGCCACCTGGGGCTCCCTACGGGATTATAAGAAACTCTTT.

By proportion, this clone is medium-sized (0.01 to 0.1%). The chain recombines TRGV10 with TRGJ1 or TRGJ2. TCRdb records no J gene; here it was assigned by comparing the DNA to germline. TRGV10 is labeled an ORF, and its function is uncertain. The CDR3 is 14 residues long. V was pared by 8 bases and J by 5 bases, with 13 bases of the junction left unmatched. CDR3 residues: CAAWDSRRHYKKLF. As DNA, the CDR3 is TGTGCTGCGTGGGATTCCCGGAGGCATTATAAGAAACTCTTT.

This sequence joins TRGV10 and TRGJ1 or TRGJ2. TCRdb carries no J gene annotation; the J gene was assigned here by matching the DNA with germline. TRGV10 qualifies as an ORF whose function is uncertain. J gave up 10 bases and V 8 bases, and 15 bases lay outside the gene matches. There are 13 residues in the CDR3. The CDR3 DNA reads as TGTGCTGCGTGGGGCCTCGAATTATTAAAGAAACTCTTT. It codes for CAAWGLELLKKLF.

By proportion, this clone is medium-sized. The rearrangement links TRGV10 to TRGJ1 or TRGJ2. TCRdb records no J gene; here it was assigned by comparing the DNA to germline. TRGV10 is classed as an ORF, of uncertain function. Trimming cost V 8 bases and J 7 bases; bases outside gene matches: 3. The CDR3 has 10 residues. CDR3 amino acids: CAAWDYKKLF. The CDR3, as DNA: TGTGCTGCGTGGGACTATAAGAAACTCTTT.

This clone is medium-sized (0.01 to 0.1%) by share. This chain links TRGV10 with TRGJ1 or TRGJ2. The J gene was missing in TCRdb and was found by matching the end of the DNA to germline. TRGV10 is annotated as an ORF whose role is uncertain. V trimming: 8 bases; J trimming: 7 bases; junction bases outside the gene matches: 15. The CDR3 runs 14 residues. As DNA, the CDR3 is TGTGCTGCGTGGGATGGGGACAAAGGGTATAAGAAACTCTTT. This encodes CAAWDGDKGYKKLF.

By its share, this clone is medium-sized. The V and J genes are TRGV4 and TRGJ1 or TRGJ2. No J gene is reported in TCRdb; it was inferred here by comparing the DNA with germline. The V segment lost 8 bases and the J segment 12 bases; nucleotides outside the gene matches: 16. The CDR3 consists of 12 residues. Looked up from germline, CDR1 is EGSTGY and CDR2 is YDSYTSSV. CDR3 sequence (DNA): TGTGCCACCTTTTTTATCCGAACGGGGAAACTCTTT. This gives the protein CATFFIRTGKLF.

This clone is categorized as medium-sized. It is unclear where the CDR3 begins or ends on the DNA, so no DNA is shown, and the CDR3 is as TCRdb lists it. No J gene was assigned, while the V gene was called as TRGV11. TRGV11 is sorted into the ORF group, with uncertain function. Ends included, the CDR3 has 16 residues. The CDR3 spells CTTVPAGLDVYYKKLF.

This clone qualifies as medium-sized (0.01 to 0.1%). The CDR3 DNA is TGTGCCACCTGGGATACCCCTTATTATTATAAGAAACTCTTT. Protein product: CATWDTPYYYKKLF. J is TRGJ1 or TRGJ2 and V is TRGV8. The J gene is absent in TCRdb and was assigned here via DNA matching to germline. After removal of 2 bases from V and 2 bases from J, the junction contained 6 bases not matched to a gene. The CDR3 is 14 amino acids. The germline V gene has CDR1 VENAVY and CDR2 YDSYNSRV.